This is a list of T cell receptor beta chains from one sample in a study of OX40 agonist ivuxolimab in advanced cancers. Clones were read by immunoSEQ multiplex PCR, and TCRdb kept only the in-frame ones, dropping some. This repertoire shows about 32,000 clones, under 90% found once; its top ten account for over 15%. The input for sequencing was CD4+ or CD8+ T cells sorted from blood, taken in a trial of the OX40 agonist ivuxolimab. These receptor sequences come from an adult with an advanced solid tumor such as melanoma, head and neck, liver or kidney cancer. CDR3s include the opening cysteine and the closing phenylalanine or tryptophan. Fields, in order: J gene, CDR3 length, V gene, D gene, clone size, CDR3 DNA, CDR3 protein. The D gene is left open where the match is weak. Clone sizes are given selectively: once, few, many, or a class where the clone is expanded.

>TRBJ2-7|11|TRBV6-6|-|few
TGTGCCAGCATTGCCGGGGCCGAGCAGTACTTC
CASIAGAEQYF
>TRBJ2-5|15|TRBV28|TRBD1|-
TGTGCCAGCAGCCTCGGGGACAGGGACCAAGAGACCCAGTACTTC
CASSLGDRDQETQYF
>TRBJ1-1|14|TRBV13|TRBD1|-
TGTGCCAGCAGCTCTACAGGGGGCTTACCTGAAGCTTTCTTT
CASSSTGGLPEAFF
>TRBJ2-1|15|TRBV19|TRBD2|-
TGTGCCAGTAGTATTATAGCGGGAGACTACAATGAGCAGTTCTTC
CASSIIAGDYNEQFF
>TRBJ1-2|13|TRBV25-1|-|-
TGTGCCAGCAGACTGGGAAAGACCTATGGCTACACCTTC
CASRLGKTYGYTF
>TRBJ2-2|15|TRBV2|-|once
TGTGCCAGCGGGGAACGGGGGGCAGGGACCGGGGAGCTGTTTTTT
CASGERGAGTGELFF
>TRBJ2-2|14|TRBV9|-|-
TGTGCCAGCAGCCCGTGGGCGGGCACCGGGGAGCTGTTTTTT
CASSPWAGTGELFF
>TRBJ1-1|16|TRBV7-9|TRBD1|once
TGTGCCAGCAGCTTAGGGGACAGGGGTTGGACCACTGAAGCTTTCTTT
CASSLGDRGWTTEAFF
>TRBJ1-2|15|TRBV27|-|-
TGTGCCAGCAGTTTATCCCCGGACGGGAGATATGGCTACACCTTC
CASSLSPDGRYGYTF
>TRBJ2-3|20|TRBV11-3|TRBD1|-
TGTGCCAGCAGCTTAAAATGGACAGGGGCGCTTGGGGGTGACACAGATACGCAGTATTTT
CASSLKWTGALGGDTDTQYF
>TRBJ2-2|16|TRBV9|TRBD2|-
TGTGCCAGCAGCTCCCGACTAGCTGCCAACACCGGGGAGCTGTTTTTT
CASSSRLAANTGELFF
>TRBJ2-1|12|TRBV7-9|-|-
TGTGCCAACTCGGGACTTTTAAATGAGCAGTTCTTC
CANSGLLNEQFF
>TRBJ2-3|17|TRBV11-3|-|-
TGTGCCAGCAGCCCCGGGCTCTCTCTCCCTCTGGGAGATACGCAGTATTTT
CASSPGLSLPLGDTQYF
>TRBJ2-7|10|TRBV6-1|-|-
TGTGCCAGCAGGGCCGGCGAGCAGTACTTC
CASRAGEQYF
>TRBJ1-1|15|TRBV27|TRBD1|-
TGTGCCAGCAGTTTCGTCGGGACAGGGAACACTGAAGCTTTCTTT
CASSFVGTGNTEAFF
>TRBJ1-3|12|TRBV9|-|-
TGTGCCAGCAGCGATTTTGGAAACACCATATATTTT
CASSDFGNTIYF
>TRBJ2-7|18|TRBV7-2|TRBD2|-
TGTGCCAGCAGCTTAGCTTTCTTGGTAGGGGAGGGATCCTACGAGCAGTACTTC
CASSLAFLVGEGSYEQYF
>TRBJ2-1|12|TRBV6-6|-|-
TGTGCCAGCAGTTACTTAGGGAATGAGCAGTTCTTC
CASSYLGNEQFF
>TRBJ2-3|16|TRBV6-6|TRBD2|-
TGTGCCAGCAGTTACTCTAGCGGGGGGATCACAGATACGCAGTATTTT
CASSYSSGGITDTQYF
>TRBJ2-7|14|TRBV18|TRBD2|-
TGTGCCAGCTCAGCCGGACTAGCGGGAGACCCTGAGTACTTC
CASSAGLAGDPEYF
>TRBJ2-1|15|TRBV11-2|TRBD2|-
TGTGCCAGCAGCCCCATTGGGGGACTAACCGATGAGCAGTTCTTC
CASSPIGGLTDEQFF
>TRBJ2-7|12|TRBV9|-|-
TGTGCCAGCGGACAGAAGTCCTACGAGCAGTACTTC
CASGQKSYEQYF
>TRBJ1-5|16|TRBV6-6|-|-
TGTGCCAGCAACCTCTATGGACAGCCCTCAAATCAGCCCCAGCATTTT
CASNLYGQPSNQPQHF
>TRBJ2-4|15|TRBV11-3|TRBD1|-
TGTGCCAGCAGCCCAGGACAGGGCGGCAAAAACATTCAGTACTTC
CASSPGQGGKNIQYF
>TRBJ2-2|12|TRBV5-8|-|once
TGTGCCAGCAGCTTGTTCAGCGGGGAGCTGTTTTTT
CASSLFSGELFF
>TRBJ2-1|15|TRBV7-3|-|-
TGTGCCAGCAGCTTATATAGCGGCTCCTACAATGAGCAGTTCTTC
CASSLYSGSYNEQFF
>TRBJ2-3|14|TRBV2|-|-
TGTGCCAGCATAACAGATTGGGGGACAGATACGCAGTATTTT
CASITDWGTDTQYF
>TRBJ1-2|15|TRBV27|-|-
TGTGCCAGCAGTTTTCAAATGGGGCCCGCCGGCGGCTACACCTTC
CASSFQMGPAGGYTF
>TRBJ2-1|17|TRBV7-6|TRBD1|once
TGTGCCAGCAGCTTAGAGTGGGACAGGGGGCCAGGGGGTGAGCAGTTCTTC
CASSLEWDRGPGGEQFF
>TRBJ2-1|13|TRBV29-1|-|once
TGCAGCGCTGCTATCGACACCTACAATGAGCAGTTCTTC
CSAAIDTYNEQFF
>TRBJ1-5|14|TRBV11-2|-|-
TGTGCCAGCAGTCCACCGGGGGGGAATCAGCCCCAGCATTTT
CASSPPGGNQPQHF
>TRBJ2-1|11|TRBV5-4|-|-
TGTGCCAGCAGCTTGGTGGGTGAGCAGTTCTTC
CASSLVGEQFF
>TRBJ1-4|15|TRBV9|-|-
TGTGCCAGCAGCTCCCAGGGTCTAACTAATGAAAAACTGTTTTTT
CASSSQGLTNEKLFF